This T cell receptor (beta chain) originates from a study of shared clonotypes between healthy human individuals. Profiled with immunoSEQ multiplex PCR; TCRdb holds only in-frame clones, not every one. The profile shows more than 2,000,000 clones, about 92% of them singletons. The germline V and J ends were trimmed by 5 bases and 5 bases, with 9 bases remaining between them. This CDR3 is built from 12 residues. Germline CDR1 reads MDHEN; CDR2 reads SYDVKM. About this clone itself: As yet, its antigen is unknown.

Findings of the study overall: Naive CD4 clonotypes overlapped across a few donors at about 5.2%.

The TCR originated in a man between 18 and 29 years old in good health. Some clones in this sample may be carry-over from other donors' samples. Input material: naive CD4+ T cells from PBMCs. Subset reported: CD45RA+ positively selected. This chain uses TRBV28 with TRBJ1-2; tentatively, D is TRBD1 (5 bases). The CDR3 sequence is CASSGGRYGYTF. CDR3 in DNA: TGTGCCAGCAGTGGGGGACGATATGGCTACACCTTC.